This T cell receptor beta chain comes out of a study of blood T cell repertoires in COVID-19. In germline, CDR1 is KGHSH, CDR2 LQKENI. The CDR3 loop spans 15 amino acids. The V and J ends lost 4 bases and 2 bases respectively, with 11 bases between them. Assay used: immunoSEQ multiplex PCR; TCRdb lists only in-frame clones, some missing. The profile shows around 300,000 clones, around nine tenths of them singletons. This TCR was sampled from a man aged 45-65 years with acute or convalescent COVID-19. Sequenced input: peripheral blood. The chain joins TRBV18 to TRBJ2-2, with D possibly TRBD2 on 5 matching bases. The CDR3, as DNA: TGTGCCAGCTCACAACAAGCGGCCAACACCGGGGAGCTGTTTTTT. This sequence encodes CASSQQAANTGELFF.